Listed below are T cell receptor beta chains from one sample, sequenced in a study of cytotoxic CD8 clonotypes in ibrutinib-treated CLL. The repertoire was sequenced with immunoSEQ multiplex PCR; TCRdb's copy has only in-frame clones and lacks some. This sample yields some 170,000 clones, of which over 75% are seen a single time; more than 2.5% belongs to the top ten. The sample here was PBMCs, taken at disease progression, from a patient treated with ibrutinib. The source is a human donor with chronic lymphocytic leukemia. CDR3s include the opening cysteine and the closing phenylalanine or tryptophan. The order of the fields is clone size, J gene, V gene, D gene, CDR3 DNA, CDR3 protein. The D gene is left open where the match is weak. Only part of the rows carry a size: once, few, many, or a class if the clone is expanded.

clone_size: -
j_call: TRBJ1-2
v_call: TRBV19
d_call: -
cdr3_nt: TGTGCCAGTGCCGATAGGAACTATGGCTACACCTTC
cdr3_aa: CASADRNYGYTF

clone_size: -
j_call: TRBJ2-7
v_call: TRBV5-4
d_call: TRBD2
cdr3_nt: TGTGCCAGCAGCTCTAGCGGGAGGGGGGACGAGCAGTACTTC
cdr3_aa: CASSSSGRGDEQYF

clone_size: -
j_call: TRBJ1-1
v_call: TRBV5-4
d_call: -
cdr3_nt: TGTGCCAGCAGCCGGGACAAGGTTTGGAACACTGAAGCTTTCTTT
cdr3_aa: CASSRDKVWNTEAFF

clone_size: -
j_call: TRBJ2-2
v_call: TRBV5-4
d_call: -
cdr3_nt: TGTGCCAGCAGCGTTACCAAGTTTAGGAGCACCGGGGAGCTGTTTTTT
cdr3_aa: CASSVTKFRSTGELFF

clone_size: -
j_call: TRBJ2-1
v_call: TRBV4-1
d_call: TRBD2
cdr3_nt: TGCGCCAGCAGCCAGACCCACCCTACTAGCGGGAGATCGGGTAATGAGCAGTTCTTC
cdr3_aa: CASSQTHPTSGRSGNEQFF

clone_size: -
j_call: TRBJ1-2
v_call: TRBV27
d_call: TRBD1
cdr3_nt: TGTGCCAGCAGTTTCTCATCGGACAGGGGGGGCTACACCTTC
cdr3_aa: CASSFSSDRGGYTF

clone_size: -
j_call: TRBJ1-2
v_call: TRBV6-5
d_call: -
cdr3_nt: TGTGCCAGCAGTTACCATCTCCCGGGACACCCAGATGGCTACACCTTC
cdr3_aa: CASSYHLPGHPDGYTF

clone_size: -
j_call: TRBJ1-5
v_call: TRBV27
d_call: -
cdr3_nt: TGTGCCAGCAGTTCATATGGGGGGAGGAAGCCCCAGCATTTT
cdr3_aa: CASSSYGGRKPQHF

clone_size: -
j_call: TRBJ2-5
v_call: TRBV18
d_call: -
cdr3_nt: TGTGCCAGCTCACGCTTGCCCCAGCGGGAGACCCAGTACTTC
cdr3_aa: CASSRLPQRETQYF

clone_size: -
j_call: TRBJ2-6
v_call: TRBV7-8
d_call: -
cdr3_nt: TGTGCCAGCAGCTTAGTAGCTGGCTCTGGGGCCAACGTCCTGACTTTC
cdr3_aa: CASSLVAGSGANVLTF

clone_size: -
j_call: TRBJ1-5
v_call: TRBV5-1
d_call: -
cdr3_nt: TGCGCCAGCAGCTTGACCTACAATCAGCCCCAGCATTTT
cdr3_aa: CASSLTYNQPQHF

clone_size: -
j_call: TRBJ1-2
v_call: TRBV19
d_call: -
cdr3_nt: TGTGCCAGTACGGAGGGTTGGGAGGCTAACTATGGCTACACCTTC
cdr3_aa: CASTEGWEANYGYTF

clone_size: -
j_call: TRBJ2-7
v_call: TRBV21-1
d_call: -
cdr3_nt: TGTGCCAGCAGCAAGAACGGTCGGGACAGTGTTGCCTACGAGCAGTACTTC
cdr3_aa: CASSKNGRDSVAYEQYF

clone_size: -
j_call: TRBJ2-7
v_call: TRBV19
d_call: -
cdr3_nt: TGTGCCAGTAGTATTGGGCCCAGCGGCCTTTACGAGCAGTACTTC
cdr3_aa: CASSIGPSGLYEQYF

clone_size: few
j_call: TRBJ2-2
v_call: TRBV7-3
d_call: -
cdr3_nt: TGTGCCAGCAGCCCGGACGGAGGGAACACCGGGGAGCTGTTTTTT
cdr3_aa: CASSPDGGNTGELFF

clone_size: -
j_call: TRBJ2-7
v_call: TRBV11-3
d_call: -
cdr3_nt: TGTGCCAGCAGTTCCGTGGCGGAATCCTACGAGCAGTACTTC
cdr3_aa: CASSSVAESYEQYF

clone_size: -
j_call: TRBJ1-2
v_call: TRBV19
d_call: TRBD1
cdr3_nt: TGTGCCAGCTGGGACAGGGGACATTCTAACTATGGCTACACCTTC
cdr3_aa: CASWDRGHSNYGYTF

clone_size: once
j_call: TRBJ2-1
v_call: TRBV12-2
d_call: -
cdr3_nt: TGTGCAAGTCGCGGGGACTCGCAGTTCTTC
cdr3_aa: CASRGDSQFF

clone_size: -
j_call: TRBJ1-2
v_call: TRBV7-9
d_call: TRBD1
cdr3_nt: TGTGCCAGCGACAGGGCCGCCGTTGGCTACACCTTC
cdr3_aa: CASDRAAVGYTF

clone_size: -
j_call: TRBJ2-3
v_call: TRBV5-4
d_call: -
cdr3_nt: TGTGCCAGCAGCTTGGACGCCGGTACGCAGTATTTT
cdr3_aa: CASSLDAGTQYF

clone_size: -
j_call: TRBJ1-1
v_call: TRBV19
d_call: TRBD1
cdr3_nt: TGTGCCAGTAGTATCCGACCGGGACAGGCGACGAACACTGAAGCTTTCTTT
cdr3_aa: CASSIRPGQATNTEAFF

clone_size: few
j_call: TRBJ1-2
v_call: TRBV6-5
d_call: TRBD1
cdr3_nt: TGTGCCAGCAGTTACTCGAACAGGGGTTACGATGGCTACACCTTC
cdr3_aa: CASSYSNRGYDGYTF

clone_size: few
j_call: TRBJ1-1
v_call: TRBV18
d_call: TRBD1
cdr3_nt: TGTGCCAGTCGACAGGGTATGAGCACTGAAGCTTTCTTT
cdr3_aa: CASRQGMSTEAFF

clone_size: once
j_call: TRBJ2-5
v_call: TRBV28
d_call: -
cdr3_nt: TGTGCCAGCAGTTACAGGGTGATAGAGACCCAGTACTTC
cdr3_aa: CASSYRVIETQYF

clone_size: few
j_call: TRBJ1-2
v_call: TRBV14
d_call: -
cdr3_nt: TGTGCCAGCAGCCAAGAGAGCGTTGGACGCCGATTAGTAGGCTACACCTTC
cdr3_aa: CASSQESVGRRLVGYTF

clone_size: once
j_call: TRBJ2-7
v_call: TRBV27
d_call: TRBD2
cdr3_nt: TGTGCCAGCAGTAGGCAGACTAGCGGCCCCTACGAGCAGTACTTC
cdr3_aa: CASSRQTSGPYEQYF

clone_size: once
j_call: TRBJ2-1
v_call: TRBV28
d_call: -
cdr3_nt: TGTGCCAGCAGCCCACTATTCGCGTCGGAAACCTACAATGAGCAGTTCTTC
cdr3_aa: CASSPLFASETYNEQFF

clone_size: -
j_call: TRBJ2-1
v_call: TRBV7-3
d_call: TRBD2
cdr3_nt: TGTGCCAGCAGCACTAGCGGGAGTATCGATGAGCAGTTCTTC
cdr3_aa: CASSTSGSIDEQFF

clone_size: -
j_call: TRBJ1-2
v_call: TRBV5-5
d_call: TRBD1
cdr3_nt: TGTGCCAGCAGCTCCGGGACAGGGGGAAGTGTCTATGGCTACACCTTC
cdr3_aa: CASSSGTGGSVYGYTF

clone_size: many
j_call: TRBJ2-1
v_call: TRBV5-1
d_call: -
cdr3_nt: TGCGCCAGCAGCTTTTCGGGAGTAGGTGATGAGCAGTTCTTC
cdr3_aa: CASSFSGVGDEQFF

clone_size: few
j_call: TRBJ2-7
v_call: TRBV2
d_call: -
cdr3_nt: TGTGCCAGCAGCCCGGTCCGGTACGAGCAGTACTTC
cdr3_aa: CASSPVRYEQYF

clone_size: -
j_call: TRBJ2-7
v_call: TRBV10-3
d_call: TRBD2
cdr3_nt: TGTGCCATCAGTGATGGCGGGAGGAATTCCTACGAGCAGTACTTC
cdr3_aa: CAISDGGRNSYEQYF

clone_size: -
j_call: TRBJ2-3
v_call: TRBV4-3
d_call: -
cdr3_nt: TGCGCCAGCAGCCAAGATGCAGGGTTAACAGATACGCAGTATTTT
cdr3_aa: CASSQDAGLTDTQYF

clone_size: -
j_call: TRBJ1-5
v_call: TRBV18
d_call: -
cdr3_nt: TGTGCCAGCTCACCAGAAGGGAATCAGCCCCAGCATTTT
cdr3_aa: CASSPEGNQPQHF

clone_size: once
j_call: TRBJ1-4
v_call: TRBV9
d_call: TRBD1
cdr3_nt: TGTGCCAGCAGCCCTGGACAGGGGCGAGAAAAACTGTTTTTT
cdr3_aa: CASSPGQGREKLFF

clone_size: -
j_call: TRBJ2-2
v_call: TRBV5-1
d_call: -
cdr3_nt: TGCGCCAGCAGCTTGGGCGGCCTCGCGAACACCGGGGAGCTGTTTTTT
cdr3_aa: CASSLGGLANTGELFF

clone_size: -
j_call: TRBJ2-6
v_call: TRBV30
d_call: TRBD2
cdr3_nt: TGTGCCTGGAGTGTATCGGGGGGGAGAAAATACTGGGTCCTGACTTTC
cdr3_aa: CAWSVSGGRKYWVLTF

clone_size: -
j_call: TRBJ2-7
v_call: TRBV10-3
d_call: -
cdr3_nt: TGTGCCATCAGTGAAGCCTCGGGACTTCGCGAGCAGTACTTC
cdr3_aa: CAISEASGLREQYF

clone_size: -
j_call: TRBJ2-4
v_call: TRBV6-5
d_call: TRBD1
cdr3_nt: TGTGCCATTACGGACAGGCGCAAAAACATTCAGTACTTC
cdr3_aa: CAITDRRKNIQYF

clone_size: -
j_call: TRBJ1-1
v_call: TRBV6-5
d_call: -
cdr3_nt: TGTGCCAGCAGTTACTCTTTTGGGAACACTGAAGCTTTCTTT
cdr3_aa: CASSYSFGNTEAFF

clone_size: -
j_call: TRBJ2-7
v_call: TRBV7-9
d_call: -
cdr3_nt: TGTGCCAGCAGCTTAGCGTCTGCGCGAATTTCCCCGGGGGATGAGCAGTACTTC
cdr3_aa: CASSLASARISPGDEQYF

clone_size: -
j_call: TRBJ2-6
v_call: TRBV6-6
d_call: -
cdr3_nt: TGTGCCAGCAGCCCTACCCACTCTGGGGCCAACGTCCTGACTTTC
cdr3_aa: CASSPTHSGANVLTF

clone_size: -
j_call: TRBJ1-4
v_call: TRBV6-9
d_call: -
cdr3_nt: TGTGCCAGCAGTTACAAGGAAAGGACTAATGAAAAACTGTTTTTT
cdr3_aa: CASSYKERTNEKLFF

clone_size: -
j_call: TRBJ1-4
v_call: TRBV5-1
d_call: -
cdr3_nt: TGCGCCAGCAGCCCTTCTGATACTAATGAAAAACTGTTTTTT
cdr3_aa: CASSPSDTNEKLFF

clone_size: few
j_call: TRBJ2-5
v_call: TRBV7-2
d_call: -
cdr3_nt: TGTGCCAGCAGCCCAGCACCCGGGAAGACCCAGTACTTC
cdr3_aa: CASSPAPGKTQYF

clone_size: -
j_call: TRBJ1-1
v_call: TRBV21-1
d_call: -
cdr3_nt: TGTGCCAGCAGCAAAGTGGGGCCGGGTTTTCTAGTGAACACTGAAGCTTTCTTT
cdr3_aa: CASSKVGPGFLVNTEAFF

clone_size: -
j_call: TRBJ1-1
v_call: TRBV11-3
d_call: -
cdr3_nt: TGTGCCAGCAGCTTAGGGGATTGGACTGAAGCTTTCTTT
cdr3_aa: CASSLGDWTEAFF

clone_size: -
j_call: TRBJ2-7
v_call: TRBV18
d_call: -
cdr3_nt: TGTGCCAGCTCAAACGACAGGAGAAACTCCTACGAGCAGTACTTC
cdr3_aa: CASSNDRRNSYEQYF

clone_size: -
j_call: TRBJ2-5
v_call: TRBV21-1
d_call: -
cdr3_nt: TGTGCCAGCAGCGCCCCGGGACAGAACCAAGAGACCCAGTACTTC
cdr3_aa: CASSAPGQNQETQYF

clone_size: -
j_call: TRBJ1-1
v_call: TRBV5-1
d_call: -
cdr3_nt: TGCGCCAGCAGCGTGGGGTTCGAAGGGACTGAAGCTTTCTTT
cdr3_aa: CASSVGFEGTEAFF

clone_size: -
j_call: TRBJ1-2
v_call: TRBV27
d_call: -
cdr3_nt: TGTGCCAGCAGTTTAGGGGGGAACTATGGCTACACCTTC
cdr3_aa: CASSLGGNYGYTF

clone_size: once
j_call: TRBJ2-5
v_call: TRBV4-1
d_call: -
cdr3_nt: TGCGCCAGCAGCCATTCCCAAACTCGAGGTCAAGAGACCCAGTACTTC
cdr3_aa: CASSHSQTRGQETQYF

clone_size: once
j_call: TRBJ2-6
v_call: TRBV11-2
d_call: -
cdr3_nt: TGTGCCAGCAGCTTATCGGACTCTGGGGCCAACGTCCTGACTTTC
cdr3_aa: CASSLSDSGANVLTF

clone_size: few
j_call: TRBJ2-7
v_call: TRBV7-9
d_call: TRBD2
cdr3_nt: TGTGCCAGCAGCTTAGCAGTCCTAGCGGGAGGGCGCTACGAGCAGTACTTC
cdr3_aa: CASSLAVLAGGRYEQYF